Below, 26 T cell receptor beta chains from the same sample are listed, as sequenced in a study of blood T cell repertoires in COVID-19. The data were produced by immunoSEQ multiplex PCR, yet TCRdb's version contains in-frame clones alone and is incomplete. The data show some 350,000 clones, approximately 84% seen once. Sequencing used PBMCs or T cells enriched from blood (not recorded which). The receptors originated from a woman aged 25 to 45 who had recovered from COVID-19.

Worth noting for this clone: The same CDR3 can be traced to other DNA sequences in this sample. This sequence joins TRBV12-3 or TRBV12-4 and TRBJ1-1, with D unclear. V dropped 0 bases and J dropped 1 base, with 3 bases sitting between them. CDR3 length: 13 amino acids. The CDR3 DNA sequence: TGTGCCAGCAGTTTAGCGAGGAACACTGAAGCTTTCTTT. Protein sequence: CASSLARNTEAFF.

This chain links TRBV5-1 with TRBJ1-1; no reliable D call. The CDR3 contains 17 residues. The V gene's germline CDR1 is SGHRS and CDR2 YFSETQ. The ends were cut back, 0 bases at V and 0 bases at J, with 15 bases in the middle. CDR3 nucleotides: TGCGCCAGCAGCTTGGCCCCGGGGATCTCTATGAACACTGAAGCTTTCTTT. Its translation is CASSLAPGISMNTEAFF.

V gene TRBV9 combines with J gene TRBJ1-4, with a weak D call TRBD1 (5 bases). The CDR3 loop spans 16 amino acids. The germline V gene encodes CDR1 SGDLS and CDR2 YYNGEE. Trimming shortened V by 0 bases and J by 0 bases, and 9 bases separated the two germline ends. CDR3 amino acids: CASSVATTATNEKLFF. As DNA, the CDR3 is TGTGCCAGCAGCGTAGCTACGACAGCAACTAATGAAAAACTGTTTTTT.

The genes are TRBV28 and TRBJ2-5, with D perhaps TRBD2 (6 bases). The V gene's germline CDR1 is MDHEN and CDR2 SYDVKM. The ends were cut back, 5 bases at V and 2 bases at J, with 18 bases in the middle. The CDR3 totals 16 residues. As DNA, the CDR3 is TGTGCCAGCAGTCCGGCCCTCACTAGCCGTCAAGAGACCCAGTACTTC. Amino acid sequence: CASSPALTSRQETQYF.

V usage is TRBV11-1 and J usage is TRBJ2-3, with 11 bases fitting TRBD1. The CDR3 contains 16 residues. In germline, CDR1 is SGHAT, CDR2 FQDESV (reference sequence). The trim removed 5 bases at V and 4 bases at J, leaving 8 bases unmatched. The CDR3 protein is CASSALGQGEADTQYF. The CDR3 region has the DNA TGTGCCAGCAGCGCTTTGGGACAGGGGGAAGCAGATACGCAGTATTTT.

The chain uses TRBV27 and TRBJ2-2; no clear D gene. Germline values: CDR1 MNHEY, CDR2 SMNVEV (reference sequence). The germline V and J ends were trimmed by 0 bases and 1 base, with 9 bases remaining between them. The CDR3 contains 16 residues. CDR3: CASSLSPGGNTGELFF. DNA for the CDR3: TGTGCCAGCAGTTTATCACCCGGCGGGAACACCGGGGAGCTGTTTTTT.

J is TRBJ2-3 and V is TRBV13; TRBD2 matches at 7 bases. CDR3 length equals 15 residues. From germline, CDR1 is PRHDT and CDR2 FYEKMQ (reference sequence). The V gene end was trimmed by 2 bases and the J gene end by 4 bases; junction bases not matched to a gene: 6. In nucleotides, the CDR3 is TGTGCCAGCAGCTTATCCAGCGGGAACGCAGATACGCAGTATTTT. It translates to CASSLSSGNADTQYF. Supplemented by reference TRBV13 and TRBJ2-3, the full variable domain reads AAGVIQSPRHLIKEKRETATLKCYPIPRHDTVYWYQQGPGQDPQFLISFYEKMQSDKGSIPDRFSAQQFSDYHSELNMSSLELGDSALYFCASSLSSGNADTQYFGPGTRLTVL.

This chain uses TRBV6-1 with TRBJ1-6, with D possibly TRBD1 on 5 matching bases. The CDR3 spans 15 residues. Looked up from germline, CDR1 is MNHNS and CDR2 is SASEGT. V was trimmed by 2 bases and J by 7 bases, leaving 12 bases between them. The DNA of the CDR3 is TGTGCCAGCAGTGAAAACAGGTTTCTCAATTCACCCCTCCACTTT. It is translated as CASSENRFLNSPLHF.

The rearrangement uses TRBV3-1 (or the pseudogene TRBV3-2) and TRBJ2-5; 10 positions match TRBD2. The germline gives CDR1 LGHDT, CDR2 YNNKEL (reference sequence). There are 17 residues in the CDR3. With V trimmed by 2 bases and J by 1 base, 7 bases remained unmatched. CDR3 sequence (DNA): TGTGCCAGCAGCCAACTAGCGGGAGCCTCCTTCCAAGAGACCCAGTACTTC. Protein sequence: CASSQLAGASFQETQYF.

The chain combines TRBV6-5 with TRBJ1-1; D possibly corresponds to TRBD1 (5 bases). The germline V gene has CDR1 MNHEY and CDR2 SVGAGI. The CDR3 has 14 amino acids. The V end lost 8 bases, the J end lost 4 bases, and 17 bases lay between the germline ends. This chain's CDR3 is CASDVGRGITEAFF. The CDR3 region has the DNA TGTGCCAGCGATGTAGGACGGGGGATCACTGAAGCTTTCTTT.

This chain uses TRBV18 with TRBJ1-4; D perhaps matches TRBD1 (5 bases). CDR1 KGHSH and CDR2 LQKENI come from the germline V gene. The CDR3 is 15 amino acids. V gave up 1 base and J gave up 8 bases, with 14 bases separating them. The CDR3 loop is CASSPRGVLEEKLFF. The DNA for the CDR3 is TGTGCCAGCTCACCACGGGGGGTGCTGGAGGAAAAACTGTTTTTT.

The rearrangement uses TRBV3-1 (or the pseudogene TRBV3-2) and TRBJ1-1; TRBD1 is a possible D gene (6 bases). Germline CDR1 reads LGHDT; CDR2 reads YNNKEL (reference sequence). V lost 4 bases to trimming and J lost 4 bases, with 19 bases between them. The CDR3 runs 16 residues. The CDR3 spells CASSRGGRGWVTEAFF. DNA of the CDR3: TGTGCCAGCAGCCGCGGGGGGCGTGGGTGGGTCACTGAAGCTTTCTTT.

The chain joins TRBV5-8 to TRBJ1-4; D is perhaps TRBD1 (6 bases). The CDR3 is 12 residues long. The germline V gene has CDR1 SGHTS and CDR2 YDEGEE. V dropped 4 bases and J dropped 8 bases, with 9 bases sitting between them. The CDR3 reads CASSGGREKLFF. The CDR3 bases are TGTGCCAGCAGCGGGGGCAGGGAAAAACTGTTTTTT.

The V and J genes are TRBV3-1 (or the pseudogene TRBV3-2) and TRBJ2-1; 9 nucleotides agree with TRBD1. Per germline, CDR1 LGHDT and CDR2 YNNKEL (reference sequence). Unmatched junction bases numbered 4, after V lost 3 bases and J lost 16 bases. This CDR3 is 11 amino acids long. CDR3 residues: CASSQTGGAFF. The CDR3 coding sequence is TGTGCCAGCAGCCAGACAGGGGGAGCTTTCTTC.

The rearrangement joins TRBV6-1 to TRBJ1-2, with 7 bases lining up with TRBD1. This CDR3 is 14 amino acids long. CDR1 is MNHNS, CDR2 SASEGT, per germline. V lost 1 base to trimming and J lost 3 bases; unmatched junction nucleotides: 2. The CDR3 nucleotides read TGTGCCAGCAGTGAAGGGGACAGCTACTATGGCTACACCTTC. Translated, it gives CASSEGDSYYGYTF.

This rearrangement joins TRBV19 to TRBJ1-5; 7 nucleotides agree with TRBD1. The CDR3 extends over 15 amino acids. The V gene end was trimmed by 6 bases and the J gene end by 7 bases; junction bases not matched to a gene: 12. Germline loops: CDR1 LNHDA, CDR2 SQIVND (reference sequence). The CDR3 is CASRARRTGGQPQHF. For the CDR3, the DNA is TGTGCCAGTAGAGCTCGGCGGACAGGCGGACAGCCCCAGCATTTT. Full variable domain (outside the CDR3, taken from reference TRBV19 and TRBJ1-5): DGGITQSPKYLFRKEGQNVTLSCEQNLNHDAMYWYRQDPGQGLRLIYYSQIVNDFQKGDIAEGYSVSREKKESFPLTVTSAQKNPTAFYLCASRARRTGGQPQHFGDGTRLSIL.

The chain carries TRBV19 and TRBJ2-7, with 9 bases fitting TRBD1. Germline V gene sequence: CDR1 LNHDA, CDR2 SQIVND (reference sequence). CDR3 size: 13 residues. Losses at the gene ends were 10 bases for V and 6 bases for J; bases not matched to a gene: 10. CDR3 sequence reads: CATTSTGGSEQYF. Written as DNA, the CDR3 is TGTGCCACCACCTCGACAGGGGGAAGCGAGCAGTACTTC. The whole variable domain, filled in from reference TRBV19 and TRBJ2-7, reads DGGITQSPKYLFRKEGQNVTLSCEQNLNHDAMYWYRQDPGQGLRLIYYSQIVNDFQKGDIAEGYSVSREKKESFPLTVTSAQKNPTAFYLCATTSTGGSEQYFGPGTRLTVT.

In nucleotides, the CDR3 is TGTGCCAGCAGTTTCCTCGTCTACGAGCAGTACTTC. This sequence encodes CASSFLVYEQYF. The chain joins TRBV28 to TRBJ2-7; D is uncertain. Germline V lookup: CDR1 MDHEN, CDR2 SYDVKM. The CDR3 runs to 12 residues. V lost 3 bases and J lost 3, with 6 bases in between.

The sample holds one count of this clone. The chain links TRBV18 to TRBJ1-5; 10 bases match TRBD1. After removal of 6 bases from V and 8 bases from J, the junction contained 7 bases not matched to a gene. Germline V gives CDR1 KGHSH, CDR2 LQKENI. CDR3 length: 14 amino acids. CDR3: CASSSGQGDKPQHF. The CDR3 DNA reads TGTGCCAGCTCCAGCGGACAGGGGGATAAGCCCCAGCATTTT.

This clone was counted between two and nine times. This chain connects TRBV5-1 to TRBJ2-7; 11 nucleotides align to TRBD2. The germline V gene has CDR1 SGHRS and CDR2 YFSETQ. This CDR3 is 15 amino acids long. V gave up 3 bases and J gave up 4 bases; unmatched junction bases: 6. The CDR3 DNA follows: TGCGCCAGCAGCTACGGGACTAGCGGATTTTACGAGCAGTACTTC. Translating gives CASSYGTSGFYEQYF. Variable domain in full (rest from reference TRBV5-1 and TRBJ2-7): KAGVTQTPRYLIKTRGQQVTLSCSPISGHRSVSWYQQTPGQGLQFLFEYFSETQRNKGNFPGRFSGRQFSNSRSEMNVSTLELGDSALYLCASSYGTSGFYEQYFGPGTRLTVT.

This clone appeared a single time. The rearrangement uses TRBV27 and TRBJ2-3; maybe TRBD2 (6 bases). V shed 5 bases and J shed 0 bases, with 12 bases lying between them. Germline assignment: CDR1 MNHEY and CDR2 SMNVEV (reference sequence). There are 15 residues in the CDR3. In nucleotides, the CDR3 is TGTGCCAGCAGTGGGCTAGCGCCTAGCACAGATACGCAGTATTTT. Translated, it gives CASSGLAPSTDTQYF.

About this clone itself: The same CDR3 also results from other DNA sequences found in this sample. J is TRBJ2-7 and V is TRBV7-2, with D perhaps TRBD2 (6 bases). Germline V gene sequence: CDR1 SGHTA, CDR2 FQGNSA. The CDR3 covers 15 residues. Trimming stripped 1 base from V and 1 base from J, with 11 bases between. The CDR3 region has the DNA TGTGCCAGCAGCTTAGGGGCGGGGAAGTCCTACGAGCAGTACTTC. Residues: CASSLGAGKSYEQYF.

The chain recombines TRBV19 with TRBJ1-5; unclear D gene. In germline, CDR1 is LNHDA, CDR2 SQIVND (reference sequence). Trimming cost V 3 bases and J 3 bases, with 6 bases left between them. This CDR3 spans 13 amino acids. The CDR3 region has the DNA TGTGCCAGTAGTATGCAGTACAATCAGCCCCAGCATTTT. Translated, it gives CASSMQYNQPQHF. Drawing the rest from reference TRBV19 and TRBJ1-5, the complete variable domain is DGGITQSPKYLFRKEGQNVTLSCEQNLNHDAMYWYRQDPGQGLRLIYYSQIVNDFQKGDIAEGYSVSREKKESFPLTVTSAQKNPTAFYLCASSMQYNQPQHFGDGTRLSIL.

Comments on this clone: The junction departs from the called germline gene at one end, perhaps through a read error. This chain joins TRBV7-8 and TRBJ2-2, with 10 positions matching TRBD1. Germline CDR1 and CDR2: SGHVS and FQNEAQ. This CDR3 is 16 amino acids long. The CDR3 here is CASSPDRGRNAGELFF. In nucleotides, the CDR3 is TGTGCCAGCAGCCCTGACAGGGGGCGGAACGCCGGGGAGCTGTTTTTT.

This chain uses TRBV3-1 (or the pseudogene TRBV3-2) with TRBJ1-4; D is perhaps TRBD1 (5 bases). This CDR3 has 16 residues. Germline loops: CDR1 LGHDT, CDR2 YNNKEL (reference sequence). Deletions cut 0 bases from V and 4 bases from J, with 12 bases between. The CDR3 region is CASSQDPGHLNEKLFF. For the CDR3, the DNA is TGTGCCAGCAGCCAAGATCCCGGACATCTTAATGAAAAACTGTTTTTT.

The chain is built from TRBV10-2 and TRBJ2-3; 8 bases line up with TRBD2. The CDR3 has 16 residues. CDR1 WSHSY and CDR2 SAAADI come from the germline V gene. J gave up 2 bases and V 1 base, and 5 bases lay outside the gene matches. Here the CDR3 DNA reads TGCGCCAGCAGTGAGTTCCATAGCGGGGCCACAGATACGCAGTATTTT. Translating it yields CASSEFHSGATDTQYF.